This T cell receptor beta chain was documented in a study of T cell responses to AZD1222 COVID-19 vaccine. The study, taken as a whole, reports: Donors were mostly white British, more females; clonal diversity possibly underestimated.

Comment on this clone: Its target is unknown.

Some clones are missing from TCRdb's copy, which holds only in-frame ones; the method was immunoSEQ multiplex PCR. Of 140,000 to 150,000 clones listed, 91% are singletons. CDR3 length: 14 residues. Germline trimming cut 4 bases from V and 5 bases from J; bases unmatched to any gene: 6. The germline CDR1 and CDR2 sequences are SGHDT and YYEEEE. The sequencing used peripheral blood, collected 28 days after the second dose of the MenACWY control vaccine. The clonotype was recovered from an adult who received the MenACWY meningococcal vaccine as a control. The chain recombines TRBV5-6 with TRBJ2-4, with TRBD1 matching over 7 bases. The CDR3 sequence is CASSQTGTENIQYF. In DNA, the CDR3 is TGTGCCAGCAGCCAAACCGGGACAGAAAACATTCAGTACTTC. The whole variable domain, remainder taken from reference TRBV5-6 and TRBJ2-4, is DAGVTQSPTHLIKTRGQQVTLRCSPKSGHDTVSWYQQALGQGPQFIFQYYEEEERQRGNFPDRFSGHQFPNYSSELNVNALLLGDSALYLCASSQTGTENIQYFGAGTRLSVL.